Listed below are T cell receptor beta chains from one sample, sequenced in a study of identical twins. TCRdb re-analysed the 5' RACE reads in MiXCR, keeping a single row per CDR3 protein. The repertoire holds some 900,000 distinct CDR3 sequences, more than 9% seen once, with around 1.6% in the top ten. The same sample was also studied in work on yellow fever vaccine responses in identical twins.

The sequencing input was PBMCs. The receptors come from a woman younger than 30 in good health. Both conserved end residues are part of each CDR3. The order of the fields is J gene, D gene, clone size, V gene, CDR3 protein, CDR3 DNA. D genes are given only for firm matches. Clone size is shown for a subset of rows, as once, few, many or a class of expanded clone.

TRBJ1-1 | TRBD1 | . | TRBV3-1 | CASSRKQGNPEAFF | TGTGCCAGCAGCCGGAAACAGGGGAACCCTGAAGCTTTCTTT
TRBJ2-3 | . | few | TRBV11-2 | CASSLGGRVFGDTQYF | TGTGCCAGCAGCTTAGGGGGTCGGGTCTTCGGAGATACGCAGTATTTT
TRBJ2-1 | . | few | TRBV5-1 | CASSLTTTPSSYNEQFF | TGCGCCAGCAGCTTGACCACCACTCCGAGCTCCTACAATGAGCAGTTCTTC
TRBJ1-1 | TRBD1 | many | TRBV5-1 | CASRFDRANTEAFF | TGCGCCAGCCGTTTCGACAGGGCTAACACTGAAGCTTTCTTT
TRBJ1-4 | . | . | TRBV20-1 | CCASPGAVSNEKLFF | TGCTGTGCTAGTCCAGGGGCGGTGTCTAATGAAAAACTGTTTTTT
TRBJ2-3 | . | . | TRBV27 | CASTLLAASTDTQYF | TGTGCCAGCACCCTATTAGCGGCTAGCACAGATACGCAGTATTTT
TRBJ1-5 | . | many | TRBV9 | CASSVGVDNQPQHF | TGTGCCAGCAGCGTAGGGGTGGACAATCAGCCCCAGCATTTT
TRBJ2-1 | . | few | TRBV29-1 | CSVEGRHNEQFF | TGCAGCGTTGAAGGTAGACACAATGAGCAGTTCTTC
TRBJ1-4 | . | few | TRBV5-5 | CASSSSGTRTNEKLFF | TGTGCCAGCAGCTCGTCCGGGACACGGACAAATGAAAAACTGTTTTTT
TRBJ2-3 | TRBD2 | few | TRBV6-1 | CASSRLAGRTDTQYF | TGTGCCAGCAGTAGACTAGCGGGGCGCACAGATACGCAGTATTTT
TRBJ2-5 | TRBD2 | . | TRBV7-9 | CASSPSLIAGGQETQYF | TGTGCCAGCAGCCCTAGTTTGATAGCGGGGGGTCAAGAGACCCAGTACTTC
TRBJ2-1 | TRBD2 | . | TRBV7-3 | CASSLSPGLAGLREQFF | TGTGCCAGCAGCTTAAGTCCCGGACTAGCGGGATTGCGTGAGCAGTTCTTC
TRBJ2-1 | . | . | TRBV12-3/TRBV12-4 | CASSLAAGGAHHNEQFF | TGTGCCAGCAGTTTAGCGGCCGGGGGAGCCCACCACAATGAGCAGTTCTTC
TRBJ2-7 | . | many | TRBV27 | CASSLQDRSYEQYF | TGTGCCAGCAGTTTACAGGACCGCTCCTACGAGCAGTACTTC
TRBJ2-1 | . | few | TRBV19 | CASSTQGGTLNEQFF | TGTGCCAGTAGTACACAAGGGGGGACCCTGAATGAGCAGTTCTTC
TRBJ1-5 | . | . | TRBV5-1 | CASRPDISNQPQHF | TGCGCCAGCAGACCGGACATTAGCAATCAGCCCCAGCATTTT
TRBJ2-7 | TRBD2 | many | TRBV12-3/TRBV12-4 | CASSGRTSTYEQYF | TGTGCCAGCAGTGGCCGGACTAGTACCTACGAGCAGTACTTC
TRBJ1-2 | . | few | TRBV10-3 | CAISDYREDYGYTF | TGTGCCATCAGTGATTACAGGGAGGACTATGGCTACACCTTC
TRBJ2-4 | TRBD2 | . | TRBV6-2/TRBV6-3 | CASRIASGRNIQYF | TGTGCCAGCAGGATTGCTAGCGGGAGGAACATTCAGTACTTC
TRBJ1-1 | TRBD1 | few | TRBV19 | CASSTRQGAMNTEAFF | TGTGCCAGTAGTACAAGACAGGGGGCCATGAACACTGAAGCTTTCTTT
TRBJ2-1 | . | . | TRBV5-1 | CASSLRIAADEQFF | TGCGCCAGCAGCTTACGAATCGCCGCCGATGAGCAGTTCTTC
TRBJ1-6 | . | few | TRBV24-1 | CATSETGTPLHF | TGTGCCACCAGTGAAACCGGGACACCCCTCCACTTT
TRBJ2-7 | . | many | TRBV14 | CASRGGTYEQYF | TGTGCCAGCAGGGGGGGCACCTACGAGCAGTACTTC
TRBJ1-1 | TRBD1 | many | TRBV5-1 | CASSLGDSNTEAFF | TGCGCCAGCAGCTTGGGGGACAGTAACACTGAAGCTTTCTTT
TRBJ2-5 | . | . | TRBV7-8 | CASSLKTLQETQYF | TGTGCCAGCAGCTTGAAAACCTTGCAAGAGACCCAGTACTTC
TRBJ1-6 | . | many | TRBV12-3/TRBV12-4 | CASSLAGGSPLHF | TGTGCCAGCAGTTTAGCGGGAGGTTCACCCCTCCACTTT
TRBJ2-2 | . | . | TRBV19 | CATLSNGNTGELFF | TGTGCCACCCTAAGTAACGGGAACACCGGGGAGCTGTTTTTT
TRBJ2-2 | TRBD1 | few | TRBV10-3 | CAISLGQMNTGELFF | TGTGCCATCAGTCTGGGACAGATGAACACCGGGGAGCTGTTTTTT
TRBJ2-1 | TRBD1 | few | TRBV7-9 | CASSLGGQWGYNEQFF | TGTGCCAGCAGCTTAGGGGGACAGTGGGGTTACAATGAGCAGTTCTTC
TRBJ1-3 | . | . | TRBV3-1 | CASSLPDSPTGGNTIYF | TGTGCCAGCAGCTTACCGGACTCTCCCACTGGTGGAAACACCATATATTTT
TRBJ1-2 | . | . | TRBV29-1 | CSVGPGLTGGYTF | TGCAGCGTTGGGCCCGGACTTACCGGTGGCTACACCTTC
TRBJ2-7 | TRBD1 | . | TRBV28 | CASSLYPLRDRDYEQYF | TGTGCCAGCAGTTTATACCCTCTTCGGGACAGGGACTACGAGCAGTACTTC
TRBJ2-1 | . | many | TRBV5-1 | CASTPVGGEQFF | TGCGCCAGCACCCCCGTGGGAGGTGAGCAGTTCTTC